Here is one T cell receptor (beta chain) with its context. Its antigen remains unidentified. No base-level quality is on record; no much larger clone is a single base apart. This sample was included in a study of CD8+CD57+ T cells in acquired aplastic anemia (dated 2018 in TCRdb). In terms of the full investigation: A mean of approximately 2.9 ug of DNA, ranging from roughly 0.19 to 27.4 ug, was extracted from sorted CD4+ and CD8+ cells. CD8+CD57+ expansion was defined as frequency above the mean frequency observed in healthy subjects. Findings and caveats that apply to the study as a whole: CD8+ Simpson's diversity did not differ significantly between patients and healthy controls (P=0.060). Some 31 CD8+ CDR3 sequences were shared between patients and controls but appeared highly expressed in patients and within their immunodominant clones.

Patients chosen for sequencing had shown expansion of CD8+CD57+ cells by flow cytometry. Every patient had severe acquired aplastic anemia, diagnosed using the International Study of Aplastic Anemia and Agranulocytosis and Camitta criteria. Patients had received no therapy at the time of blood sampling. TCR repertoires of sorted CD4+ and CD8+ blood T cells from severe aplastic anemia patients and healthy subjects were deep-sequenced in the study. Patients were enrolled in the USA under clinicaltrials.gov protocols 00001620, 01623167, 00001397, 00071045, 00081523 and 00961064. Ficoll-Paque density gradient centrifugation was used to isolate peripheral blood mononuclear cells. Before DNA was extracted, CD4+ and CD8+ T cells were sorted using either FACS or magnetic beads. Sequences LNHDA (CDR1) and SQIVND (CDR2) are obtained from the germline V gene (reference sequence). The junction shows trimming of 6 bases on V and 1 base on J, and the gene matches do not reach 1 base of it. The CDR3 holds 14 amino acids from the cysteine to the phenylalanine. Only the CDR3 DNA is retained, 42 bases long and in frame from the first base.

Profiling of TCR beta VDJ combinations and CDR3 sequences used genomic DNA as the template. TCR repertoire sequencing was run on an Illumina HiSeq 2000. Under the source paper's analysis protocol: TRBV/TRBJ rearrangement plots, CDR3 size and DJ length profiles, and Simpson's diversity index were used to evaluate the repertoires. The most abundant DNA sequence in the deep sequencing data was taken as the immunodominant clone. CDR3 amino acid sequences were screened for sharing across subjects and were compared with published repertoires and the VDJdb database. TCRdb reanalyzed the raw reads on its own, using fastp at Q25 for trimming and MiXCR for clone calling, and kept in-frame beta chains. Under each unique CDR3 protein, matching rows form one entry showing the most common genes and DNA. For this entry, the V and J calls and clone size follow TCRdb and not the study's own pipeline. Here the sample has some 170,000 distinct CDR3 sequences; over 70% occur a single time. The biggest ten clones account for around 45% of the sample.

The source is a human donor with aplastic anemia. Input material: sorted CD4+, CD8+, or CD8+CD57+ T cells (not recorded which) from PBMCs. The chain is made from TRBV19 and TRBJ2-2; TRBD1 agrees with 8 junctional bases. The CDR3 sequence is CASSGQGNTGELFF. The nucleotide sequence is given as TGTGCCAGTAGCGGACAGGGGAACACCGGGGAGCTGTTTTTT.